Below, 30 T cell receptor beta chains from the same sample are listed, as sequenced in a study of T-cell memory formation after mild COVID-19. Each CDR3 protein gets one entry after TCRdb re-called the 5' RACE reads with MiXCR. The sample consists of about 250,000 distinct CDR3 sequences, 15% of them appearing once. Input material: PBMCs or a T cell subset sorted from them (not recorded which). Receptors originate from an adult woman who had mild COVID-19 (a few samples of this study predate the infection). Cell type and time point are not known.

The rearrangement links TRBV2 to TRBJ2-5, with 8 bases identical to TRBD1. Germline V gene sequence: CDR1 SNHLY, CDR2 FYNNEI. CDR3 length: 15 residues. V gave up 7 bases and J gave up 2 bases; unmatched junction bases: 9. The CDR3 protein is CASKDRGLDQETQYF. CDR3 coding DNA: TGTGCCAGCAAAGACAGGGGCCTTGATCAAGAGACCCAGTACTTC.

Only a few counts were recorded for this clonotype. This chain joins TRBV20-1 and TRBJ2-5; TRBD2 aligns across 12 bases. V trimming: 7 bases; J trimming: 3 bases; junction bases outside the gene matches: 9. The CDR3 is 15 residues long. The germline V gene encodes CDR1 DFQATT and CDR2 SNEGSKA (reference sequence). The CDR3, as DNA: TGCAGTGGCGGACTAGCGGGGTTGACCGAAGAGACCCAGTACTTC. Encoded protein: CSGGLAGLTEETQYF.

The gene calls are TRBV12-3 or TRBV12-4 and TRBJ2-4; no clear D. V was cut by 6 bases and J by 2 bases, with 11 bases left in between. The CDR3 has 14 amino acids. CDR3 protein: CASSPRATKNIQYF. Here the CDR3 DNA reads TGTGCCAGCAGCCCTAGGGCGACCAAAAACATTCAGTACTTC.

The CDR3 here is CASSSHGSYEQYF. In nucleotides, the CDR3 is TGTGCCAGCAGTTCCCACGGCTCCTACGAGCAGTACTTC. This chain uses TRBV27 with TRBJ2-7, with D uncertain. Trimming took 4 bases from V and 0 from J, leaving 7 bases between them. The V gene's germline CDR1 is MNHEY and CDR2 SMNVEV (reference sequence). The CDR3 spans 13 residues.

This clonotype was found a few times. The chain carries TRBV14 and TRBJ1-2; D remains unclear. The germline CDR1 and CDR2 sequences are SGHDN and FVKESK. CDR3 length: 15 amino acids. Trimming removed 1 base from V and 0 bases from J, with 9 bases in between. CDR3 DNA sequence: TGTGCCAGCAGCCAAGTAGGGTACGCTAACTATGGCTACACCTTC. It yields the protein CASSQVGYANYGYTF. Together with reference TRBV14 and TRBJ1-2, the CDR3 gives the full variable domain: EAGVTQFPSHSVIEKGQTVTLRCDPISGHDNLYWYRRVMGKEIKFLLHFVKESKQDESGMPNNRFLAERTGGTYSTLKVQPAELEDSGVYFCASSQVGYANYGYTFGSGTRLTVV.

The V gene is TRBV7-2, the J gene TRBJ2-3; tentatively, D is TRBD1 (6 bases). Trimming took 2 bases from V and 0 from J, leaving 12 bases between them. CDR3 length equals 16 residues. Germline V gives CDR1 SGHTA, CDR2 FQGNSA. CDR3 DNA: TGTGCCAGCAGCTTAATGTCCAGGGGAAGCACAGATACGCAGTATTTT. Translating gives CASSLMSRGSTDTQYF.

The chain joins TRBV7-3 to TRBJ1-2; the D is unclear. Trimming took off 4 bases at V and 6 bases at J, with 12 bases between the two ends. The CDR3 spans 13 residues. The germline gives CDR1 SGHTA, CDR2 FQGTGA. CDR3 in DNA: TGTGCCAGCAGCTCTAACGGAGCAGATGGCTACACCTTC. The encoded protein is CASSSNGADGYTF.

The chain joins TRBV3-1 to TRBJ2-5; D remains ambiguous. The germline V gene has CDR1 LGHDT and CDR2 YNNKEL (reference sequence). This CDR3 contains 14 residues. V lost 2 bases to trimming and J lost 2 bases, with 9 bases between them. The CDR3 sequence: CASSQRFTQETQYF. For the CDR3, the DNA is TGTGCCAGCAGCCAAAGGTTTACACAAGAGACCCAGTACTTC.

The V call is TRBV30, the J call TRBJ1-1; 7 bases align to TRBD1. The CDR3 extends over 14 amino acids. Germline lookup yields CDR1 GTSNPN and CDR2 SVGIG (reference sequence). Trimming took 2 bases from V and 5 from J; bases not matched to a gene: 8. This chain's CDR3 is CAWSLGGGVTEAFF. The DNA of the CDR3 is TGTGCCTGGAGTCTGGGAGGGGGCGTTACTGAAGCTTTCTTT.

The chain links TRBV10-3 to TRBJ2-7; D gene ambiguous. Germline V gene data show CDR1 as ENHRY and CDR2 as SYGVKD. The V end was cut by 8 bases, the J end by 6 bases, with 17 bases between. The CDR3 is made up of 13 amino acids. The CDR3 sequence: CAILSQTVGEQYF. In nucleotides, the CDR3 is TGTGCCATCCTTTCTCAGACGGTGGGCGAGCAGTACTTC.

A remark on this clonotype: A read error may be the cause here, since a much bigger clone is one base away. This sequence joins TRBV20-1 and TRBJ2-7; weak D call: TRBD2 (6 bases). Germline CDR1 reads DFQATT; CDR2 reads SNEGSKA (reference sequence). This CDR3 comprises 16 residues. CDR3 DNA sequence: TGCAGTGCTAGAGGAACAGCACTAGCCCGCTCCTACGAGAAGTACTTC. Its translation is CSARGTALARSYEKYF.

The chain uses TRBV24-1 and TRBJ2-6, with D perhaps matching TRBD1 (6 bases). The germline CDR1 and CDR2 sequences are KGHDR and SFDVKD. The CDR3 runs to 15 residues. With 2 bases removed from V and 2 bases from J, the gap between germline ends came to 6 bases. The CDR3 DNA reads as TGTGCCACCAGTGATTCAGGGGCTGGGGCCAACGTCCTGACTTTC. It translates to CATSDSGAGANVLTF.

J is TRBJ2-2 and V is TRBV5-4; 9 bases map to TRBD1. The V gene's germline CDR1 is SGHNT and CDR2 YYREEE (reference sequence). The CDR3 contains 15 residues. V shed 4 bases and J 7 bases; nucleotides not matched to a gene: 8. Here the CDR3 reads CASSLDRGGGGELFF. The CDR3, as DNA: TGTGCCAGCAGCCTGGACAGGGGCGGCGGCGGGGAGCTGTTTTTT.

A single count supports this clonotype. This chain's CDR3 is CASSLYRGDPYNEQFF. For the CDR3, the DNA is TGTGCCAGCAGCTTGTACCGGGGGGACCCCTACAATGAGCAGTTCTTC. The chain recombines TRBV5-6 with TRBJ2-1; the match to TRBD2 covers 7 bases. This CDR3 region has 16 residues. CDR1 and CDR2 (germline): SGHDT, YYEEEE. With 1 base clipped from V and 2 bases from J, the junction kept 6 bases outside the gene matches.

In its sample, this clonotype was seen a few times. The chain employs TRBV12-3 or TRBV12-4 and TRBJ2-7, with TRBD1 matching 12 bases. There are 14 residues in the CDR3. The ends lost 6 bases at V and 7 bases at J; junction bases unmatched: 7. The DNA of the CDR3 is TGTGCCAGCAGGGCCGGGACAGGGGGCATAGAGCAGTACTTC. This codes for CASRAGTGGIEQYF.

CDR3 coding DNA: TGTGCCAGCAGCGCGACTTCGGGACTAGCGGGGTTCAACACCGGGGAGCTGTTTTTT. Protein: CASSATSGLAGFNTGELFF. V usage is TRBV7-2 and J usage is TRBJ2-2; 13 nucleotides match TRBD2. The germline CDR1 and CDR2 sequences are SGHTA and FQGNSA. The J segment lost 2 bases and the V segment lost 5 bases, leaving 11 bases of the junction unmatched. The CDR3 runs 19 residues.

This clonotype was detected only a few times. The J gene is TRBJ1-6, the V gene TRBV20-1; D might be TRBD1 (5 bases). V was clipped by 3 bases and J by 10 bases, with 10 bases between them. This CDR3 is 12 amino acids long. Germline CDR1 and CDR2: DFQATT and SNEGSKA (reference sequence). The CDR3 DNA reads as TGCAGTGCTAGGTTGGGGGGATCACCCCTCCACTTT. This codes for CSARLGGSPLHF.

The chain joins TRBV5-1 to TRBJ1-1; D perhaps matches TRBD1 (6 bases). Trimming cost V 4 bases and J 1 base, with 17 bases left between them. Germline V lookup: CDR1 SGHRS, CDR2 YFSETQ. CDR3 length: 16 amino acids. The CDR3 spells CASSPLPGQSNTEAFF. The CDR3 bases are TGCGCCAGCAGCCCGCTACCCGGACAGTCGAACACTGAAGCTTTCTTT.

The rearrangement joins TRBV5-1 to TRBJ1-1; TRBD1 is a possible D gene (5 bases). Germline CDR1 SGHRS, CDR2 YFSETQ. V shed 2 bases and J shed 0 bases, with 8 bases lying between them. The CDR3 contains 14 residues. CDR3 region: CASSLSRVNTEAFF. In DNA form, the CDR3 reads TGCGCCAGCAGCTTAAGCAGGGTGAACACTGAAGCTTTCTTT.

Remarks on this clonotype: A read error may be the cause here, since a much bigger clone is one base away. The CDR3 sequence is CASSLRGQSEQYF. CDR3 nucleotide sequence: TGCGCCAGCAGCTTACGCGGACAGTCCGAGCAGTACTTC. V usage is TRBV13 and J usage is TRBJ2-7, with D tentatively TRBD1 (6 bases). CDR1 is PRHDT and CDR2 is FYEKMQ in the germline V gene (reference sequence). CDR3 length: 13 residues.

CDR3 amino acids: CASSSGTFSSEKLFF. The CDR3 DNA follows: TGCGCCAGCAGCTCAGGGACCTTTTCTTCGGAAAAACTGTTTTTT. The V call is TRBV5-1, the J call TRBJ1-4; D is perhaps TRBD1 (5 bases). The V end lost 3 bases, the J end lost 8 bases, and 17 bases lay between the germline ends. The CDR3 loop spans 15 amino acids. Per germline, CDR1 SGHRS and CDR2 YFSETQ.

In its sample, this clonotype was seen a few times. The chain carries TRBV12-3 or TRBV12-4 and TRBJ2-1; TRBD2 agrees at 9 bases. This CDR3 is 17 amino acids long. J gave up 7 bases and V 0 bases, and 10 bases lay outside the gene matches. This CDR3 reads CASSLALGLAGLNEQFF. CDR3 DNA sequence: TGTGCCAGCAGTTTAGCCCTCGGGCTAGCGGGATTGAATGAGCAGTTCTTC.

This clonotype occurred a few times. The gene calls are TRBV12-3 or TRBV12-4 and TRBJ2-7, with D possibly matching TRBD1 (6 bases). There are 14 residues in the CDR3. V lost 0 bases, J lost 7 bases, and 13 bases lay in between. CDR3 amino acids: CASSLADSPGEQYF. CDR3 DNA sequence: TGTGCCAGCAGTTTAGCGGACAGTCCGGGAGAGCAGTACTTC.

The sample holds many counts of this clonotype. The genes are TRBV6-2 or TRBV6-3 and TRBJ1-1, with a tentative D call TRBD1 (6 bases). The CDR3 extends over 13 amino acids. V lost 8 bases, J lost 5 bases, and 15 bases lay in between. Germline assignment: CDR1 MNHEY and CDR2 SVGEGT. The CDR3 region is CASRQDLNTEAFF. CDR3 bases: TGTGCCAGCCGACAGGACCTAAATACTGAAGCTTTCTTT.

Only a few counts were recorded for this clonotype. The chain joins TRBV4-1 to TRBJ2-3; perhaps TRBD2 as D (6 bases). Germline-derived CDR1 and CDR2 are MGHRA and YSYEKL. V lost 4 bases, J lost 0 bases, and 11 bases lay in between. This CDR3 has 15 residues. The CDR3 region is CASSPSGHSTDTQYF. The CDR3, as DNA: TGCGCCAGCAGCCCCAGCGGGCACAGCACAGATACGCAGTATTTT.

This clonotype was found a few times. The chain couples TRBV20-1 to TRBJ2-4; TRBD1 matches at 8 bases. The V and J ends lost 6 bases and 1 base, in that order; junction bases with no gene match: 8. CDR3 size: 15 residues. Germline loops: CDR1 DFQATT, CDR2 SNEGSKA (reference sequence). CDR3: CSAPRQGPAKNIQYF. The CDR3 coding sequence is TGCAGTGCCCCACGACAGGGGCCCGCCAAAAACATTCAGTACTTC.

This clonotype was seen more than once but under ten times. The genes are TRBV3-1 and TRBJ2-1, with 7 bases identical to TRBD2. Looked up from germline, CDR1 is LGHDT and CDR2 is YNNKEL (reference sequence). This CDR3 is built from 16 residues. Trimming took 4 bases from V and 1 from J; bases not matched to a gene: 7. The CDR3 is CASSLHGGGSYNEQFF. In DNA, the CDR3 is TGTGCCAGCAGCCTCCATGGGGGAGGGTCCTACAATGAGCAGTTCTTC.

This clonotype was seen a handful of times. This chain connects TRBV18 to TRBJ2-1; the match to TRBD2 covers 12 bases. From germline, CDR1 is KGHSH and CDR2 LQKENI. The CDR3 consists of 15 residues. V lost 0 bases, J lost 15 bases, and 9 bases stayed unmatched. The CDR3 reads CASSPPGLAGGRRFF. DNA for the CDR3: TGTGCCAGCTCACCACCGGGCCTAGCGGGGGGGCGGCGGTTCTTC. Full variable domain (outside the CDR3, taken from reference TRBV18 and TRBJ2-1): NAGVMQNPRHLVRRRGQEARLRCSPMKGHSHVYWYRQLPEEGLKFMVYLQKENIIDESGMPKERFSAEFPKEGPSILRIQQVVRGDSAAYFCASSPPGLAGGRRFFGPGTRLTVL.

The chain carries TRBV20-1 and TRBJ1-2; D possibly corresponds to TRBD1 (5 bases). The CDR3 covers 13 residues. CDR1 is DFQATT and CDR2 is SNEGSKA in the germline V gene (reference sequence). Trimming took off 3 bases at V and 8 bases at J, with 16 bases between the two ends. The CDR3 DNA follows: TGCAGTGCTAGCCGTAGGGGCAACGTCGGCTACACCTTC. Encoded protein: CSASRRGNVGYTF.

This clonotype was detected many times. The gene calls are TRBV10-3 and TRBJ1-2, with no clear D. This CDR3 has 13 amino acids. Germline V lookup: CDR1 ENHRY, CDR2 SYGVKD. V gave up 0 bases and J gave up 8 bases, with 10 bases separating them. In nucleotides, the CDR3 is TGTGCCATCAGTGAGTCGATGGAAGGCGGCTACACCTTC. Protein sequence: CAISESMEGGYTF.